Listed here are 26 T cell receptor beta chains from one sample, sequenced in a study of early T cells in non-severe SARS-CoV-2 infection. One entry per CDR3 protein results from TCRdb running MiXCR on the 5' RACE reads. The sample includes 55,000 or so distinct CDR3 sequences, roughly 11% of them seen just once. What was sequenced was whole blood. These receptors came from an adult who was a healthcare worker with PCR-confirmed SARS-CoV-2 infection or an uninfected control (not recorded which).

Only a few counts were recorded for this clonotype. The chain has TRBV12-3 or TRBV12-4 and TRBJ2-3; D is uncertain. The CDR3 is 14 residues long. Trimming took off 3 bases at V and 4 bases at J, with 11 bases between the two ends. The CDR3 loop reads CASSFGRVADTQYF. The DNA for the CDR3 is TGTGCCAGCAGTTTCGGAAGGGTAGCAGATACGCAGTATTTT.

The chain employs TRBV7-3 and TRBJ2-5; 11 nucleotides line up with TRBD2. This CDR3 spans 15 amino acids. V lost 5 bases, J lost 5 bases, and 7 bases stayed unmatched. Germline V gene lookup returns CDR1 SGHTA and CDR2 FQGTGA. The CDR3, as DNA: TGTGCCAGCAGCCCACTAGCGGGAGAGATTGAGACCCAGTACTTC. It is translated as CASSPLAGEIETQYF. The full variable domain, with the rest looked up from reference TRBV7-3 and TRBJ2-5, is GAGVSQTPSNKVTEKGKYVELRCDPISGHTALYWYRQSLGQGPEFLIYFQGTGAADDSGLPNDRFFAVRPEGSVSTLKIQRTERGDSAVYLCASSPLAGEIETQYFGPGTRLLVL.

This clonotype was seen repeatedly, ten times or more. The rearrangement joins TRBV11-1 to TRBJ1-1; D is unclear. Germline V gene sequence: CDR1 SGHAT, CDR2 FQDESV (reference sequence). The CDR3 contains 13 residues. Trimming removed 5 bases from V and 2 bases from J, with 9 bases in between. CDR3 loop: CASSLDHNTEAFF. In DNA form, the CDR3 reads TGTGCCAGCAGCCTGGACCACAACACTGAAGCTTTCTTT.

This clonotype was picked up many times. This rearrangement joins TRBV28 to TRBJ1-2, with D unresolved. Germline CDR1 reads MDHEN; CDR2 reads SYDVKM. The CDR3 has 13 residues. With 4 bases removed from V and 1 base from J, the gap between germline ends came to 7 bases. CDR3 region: CASSSQDNYGYTF. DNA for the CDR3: TGTGCCAGCAGTTCTCAAGATAACTATGGCTACACCTTC.

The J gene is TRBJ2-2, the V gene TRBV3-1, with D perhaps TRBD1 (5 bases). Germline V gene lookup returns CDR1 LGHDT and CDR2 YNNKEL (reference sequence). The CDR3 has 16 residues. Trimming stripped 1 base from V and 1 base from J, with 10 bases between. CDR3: CASSQGTGRNTGELFF. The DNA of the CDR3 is TGTGCCAGCAGCCAAGGTACAGGCCGGAACACCGGGGAGCTGTTTTTT. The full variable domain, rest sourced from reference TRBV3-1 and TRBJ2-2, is DTAVSQTPKYLVTQMGNDKSIKCEQNLGHDTMYWYKQDSKKFLKIMFSYNNKELIINETVPNRFSPKSPDKAHLNLHINSLELGDSAVYFCASSQGTGRNTGELFFGEGSRLTVL.

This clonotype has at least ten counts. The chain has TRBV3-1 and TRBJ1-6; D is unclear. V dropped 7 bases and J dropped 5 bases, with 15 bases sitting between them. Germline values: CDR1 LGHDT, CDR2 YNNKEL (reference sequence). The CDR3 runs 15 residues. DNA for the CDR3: TGTGCCAGCACCCCTGTGCTGTCGGATAATTCACCCCTCCACTTT. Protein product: CASTPVLSDNSPLHF.

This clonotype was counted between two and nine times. The CDR3 sequence: CASSHGQLAKNIQYF. In nucleotides, the CDR3 is TGTGCCAGCAGCCACGGACAGCTAGCCAAAAACATTCAGTACTTC. This sequence joins TRBV5-5 and TRBJ2-4, with D possibly matching TRBD1 (6 bases). Germline lookup yields CDR1 SGHKS and CDR2 YYEKEE (reference sequence). The CDR3 has 15 residues. V was shortened by 4 bases and J by 0 bases, with 11 bases between the two germline ends.

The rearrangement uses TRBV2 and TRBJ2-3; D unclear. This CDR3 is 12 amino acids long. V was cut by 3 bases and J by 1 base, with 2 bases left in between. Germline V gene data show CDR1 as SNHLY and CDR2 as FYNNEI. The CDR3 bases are TGTGCCAGCAGTGACGGCACAGATACGCAGTATTTT. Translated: CASSDGTDTQYF.

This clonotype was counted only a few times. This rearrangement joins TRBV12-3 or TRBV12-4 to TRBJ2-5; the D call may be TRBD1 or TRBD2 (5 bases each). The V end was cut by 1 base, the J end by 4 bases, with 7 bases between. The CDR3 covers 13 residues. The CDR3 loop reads CASSLGGAETQYF. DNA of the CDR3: TGTGCCAGCAGTTTAGGAGGGGCAGAGACCCAGTACTTC.

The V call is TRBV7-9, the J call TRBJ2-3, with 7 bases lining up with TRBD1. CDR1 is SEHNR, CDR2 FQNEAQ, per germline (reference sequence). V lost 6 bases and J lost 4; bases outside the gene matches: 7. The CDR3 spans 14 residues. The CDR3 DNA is TGTGCCAGCAGGACACAGGGGATAGCAGATACGCAGTATTTT. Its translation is CASRTQGIADTQYF. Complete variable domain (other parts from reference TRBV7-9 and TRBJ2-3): DTGVSQNPRHKITKRGQNVTFRCDPISEHNRLYWYRQTLGQGPEFLTYFQNEAQLEKSRLLSDRFSAERPKGSFSTLEIQRTEQGDSAMYLCASRTQGIADTQYFGPGTRLTVL.

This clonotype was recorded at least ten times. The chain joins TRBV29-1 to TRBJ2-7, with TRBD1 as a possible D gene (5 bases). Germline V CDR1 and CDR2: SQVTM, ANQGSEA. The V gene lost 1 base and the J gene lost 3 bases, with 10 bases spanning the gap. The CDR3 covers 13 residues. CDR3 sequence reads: CSVEVQGSYEQYF. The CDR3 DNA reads TGCAGCGTTGAAGTCCAGGGAAGCTACGAGCAGTACTTC.

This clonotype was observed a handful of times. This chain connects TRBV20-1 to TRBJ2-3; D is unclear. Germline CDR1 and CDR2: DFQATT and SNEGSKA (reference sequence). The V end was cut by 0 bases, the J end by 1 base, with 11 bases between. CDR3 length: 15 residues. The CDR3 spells CSARDPSRGTDTQYF. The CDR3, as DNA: TGCAGTGCTAGAGACCCATCCCGGGGCACAGATACGCAGTATTTT.

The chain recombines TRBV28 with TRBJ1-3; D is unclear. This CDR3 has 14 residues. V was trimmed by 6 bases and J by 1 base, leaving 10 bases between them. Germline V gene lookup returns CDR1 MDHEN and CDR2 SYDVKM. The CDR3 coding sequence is TGTGCCAGCAGCCATGGCGGATCTGGAAACACCATATATTTT. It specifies CASSHGGSGNTIYF.

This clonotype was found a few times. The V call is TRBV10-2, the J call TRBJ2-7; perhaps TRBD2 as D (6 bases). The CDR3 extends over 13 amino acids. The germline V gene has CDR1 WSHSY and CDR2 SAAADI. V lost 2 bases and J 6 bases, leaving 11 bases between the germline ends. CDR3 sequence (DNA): TGCGCCAGCAGTGAGGTGGAGGGCGGCGAGCAGTACTTC. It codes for CASSEVEGGEQYF.

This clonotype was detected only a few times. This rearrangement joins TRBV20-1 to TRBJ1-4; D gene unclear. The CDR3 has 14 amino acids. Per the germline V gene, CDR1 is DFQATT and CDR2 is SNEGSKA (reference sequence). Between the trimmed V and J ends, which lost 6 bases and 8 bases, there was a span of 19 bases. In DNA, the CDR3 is TGCAGTGCAATTACTCAGCCCTTCGGGGAAAAACTGTTTTTT. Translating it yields CSAITQPFGEKLFF.

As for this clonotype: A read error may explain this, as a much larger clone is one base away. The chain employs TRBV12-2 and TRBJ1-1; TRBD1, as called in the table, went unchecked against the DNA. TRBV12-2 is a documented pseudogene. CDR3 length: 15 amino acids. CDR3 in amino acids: CVSRLNPATDTEAFF. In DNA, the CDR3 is TGTGTAAGTCGCTTAAACCCGGCGACGGACACTGAAGCTTTCTTT.

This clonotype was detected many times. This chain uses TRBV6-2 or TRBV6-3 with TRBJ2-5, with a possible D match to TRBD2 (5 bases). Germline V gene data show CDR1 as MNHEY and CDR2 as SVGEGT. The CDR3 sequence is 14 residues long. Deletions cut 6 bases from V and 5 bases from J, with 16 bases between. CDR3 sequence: CASRRTQTWETQYF. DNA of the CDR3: TGTGCCAGCAGAAGGACTCAAACTTGGGAGACCCAGTACTTC.

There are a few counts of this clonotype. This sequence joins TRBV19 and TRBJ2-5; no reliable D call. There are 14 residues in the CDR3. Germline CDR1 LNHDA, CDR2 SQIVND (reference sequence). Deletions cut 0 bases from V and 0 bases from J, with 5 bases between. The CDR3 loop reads CASSIDRYQETQYF. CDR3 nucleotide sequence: TGTGCCAGTAGTATAGACAGGTACCAAGAGACCCAGTACTTC. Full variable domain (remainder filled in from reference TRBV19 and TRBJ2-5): DGGITQSPKYLFRKEGQNVTLSCEQNLNHDAMYWYRQDPGQGLRLIYYSQIVNDFQKGDIAEGYSVSREKKESFPLTVTSAQKNPTAFYLCASSIDRYQETQYFGPGTRLLVL.

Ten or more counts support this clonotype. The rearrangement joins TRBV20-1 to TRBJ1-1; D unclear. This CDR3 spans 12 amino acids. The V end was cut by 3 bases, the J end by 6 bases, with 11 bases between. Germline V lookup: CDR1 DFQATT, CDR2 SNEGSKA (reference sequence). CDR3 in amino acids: CSASGLVAEAFF. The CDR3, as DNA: TGCAGTGCTAGCGGATTGGTGGCTGAAGCTTTCTTT.

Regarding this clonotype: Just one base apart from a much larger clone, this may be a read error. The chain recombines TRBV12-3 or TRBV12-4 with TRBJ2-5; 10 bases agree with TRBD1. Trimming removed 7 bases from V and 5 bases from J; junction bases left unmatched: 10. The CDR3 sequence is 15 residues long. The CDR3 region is CASTPTGGSEETQYF. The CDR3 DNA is TGTGCCAGCACCCCGACAGGGGGCTCTGAGGAGACCCAGTACTTC.

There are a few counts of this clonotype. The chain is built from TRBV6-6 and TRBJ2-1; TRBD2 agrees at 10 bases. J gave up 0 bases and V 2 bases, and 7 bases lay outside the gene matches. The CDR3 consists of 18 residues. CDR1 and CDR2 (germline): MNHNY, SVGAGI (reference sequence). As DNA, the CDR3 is TGTGCCAGCAGTTACGTAGCGGGGGGCCGAAGCTCCTACAATGAGCAGTTCTTC. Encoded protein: CASSYVAGGRSSYNEQFF.

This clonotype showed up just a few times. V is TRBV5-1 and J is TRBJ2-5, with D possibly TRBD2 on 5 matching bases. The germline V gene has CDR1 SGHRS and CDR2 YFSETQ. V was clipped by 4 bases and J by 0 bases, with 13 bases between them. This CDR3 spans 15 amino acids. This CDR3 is CASSPPSGYQETQYF. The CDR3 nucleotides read TGCGCCAGCAGCCCCCCCAGCGGATACCAAGAGACCCAGTACTTC.

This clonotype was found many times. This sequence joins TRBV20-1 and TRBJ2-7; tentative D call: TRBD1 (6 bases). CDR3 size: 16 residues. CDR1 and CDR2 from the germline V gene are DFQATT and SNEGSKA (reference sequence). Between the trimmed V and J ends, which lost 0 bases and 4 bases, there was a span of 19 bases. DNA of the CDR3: TGCAGTGCTAGAGATGTCGAGTTACAGGGCATTTACGAGCAGTACTTC. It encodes CSARDVELQGIYEQYF.

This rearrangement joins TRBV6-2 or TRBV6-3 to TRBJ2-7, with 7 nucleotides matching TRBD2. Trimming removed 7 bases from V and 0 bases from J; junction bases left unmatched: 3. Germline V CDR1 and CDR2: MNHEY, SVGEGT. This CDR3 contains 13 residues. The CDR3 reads CASTRTSSYEQYF. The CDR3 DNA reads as TGTGCCAGCACCAGGACTAGCTCCTACGAGCAGTACTTC.

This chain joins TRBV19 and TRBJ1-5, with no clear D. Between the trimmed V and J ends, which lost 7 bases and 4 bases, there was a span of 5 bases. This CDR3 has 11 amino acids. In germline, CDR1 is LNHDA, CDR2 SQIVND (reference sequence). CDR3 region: CASIKNQPQHF. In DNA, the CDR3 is TGTGCCAGTATTAAAAATCAGCCCCAGCATTTT. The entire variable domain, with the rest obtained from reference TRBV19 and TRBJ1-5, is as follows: DGGITQSPKYLFRKEGQNVTLSCEQNLNHDAMYWYRQDPGQGLRLIYYSQIVNDFQKGDIAEGYSVSREKKESFPLTVTSAQKNPTAFYLCASIKNQPQHFGDGTRLSIL.

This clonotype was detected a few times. CDR3 sequence (DNA): TGTGCCAGCAGCCAGACCGGGACAGACTACGAGCAGTACTTC. It is translated as CASSQTGTDYEQYF. The rearrangement joins TRBV28 to TRBJ2-7, with 7 bases lining up with TRBD1. The CDR3 has 14 residues. The germline gives CDR1 MDHEN, CDR2 SYDVKM. V dropped 6 bases and J dropped 3; count of bases not matched to a gene: 8.